Listed below are T cell receptor beta chains from one sample, sequenced in a study of blood T cell repertoires in COVID-19. TCRdb keeps only in-frame clones here, not all; method: immunoSEQ multiplex PCR. This table has approximately 190,000 clones, 70% to 90% appearing once. Sequencing was performed on peripheral blood. These receptors were collected from a woman between 40 and 50 years old who had recovered from COVID-19. The CDR3 runs from the conserved cysteine through the conserved F or W. A D gene is named only where the DNA matches it firmly. Clone sizes are given selectively: once, few, many, or a class where the clone is expanded.

TRBV6-5	few	TRBJ2-1	TRBD2	TGTGCCAGCAGACTAGCGGAGGGGACATACAATGAGCAGTTCTTC	CASRLAEGTYNEQFF
TRBV19	NA	TRBJ1-2	NA	TGTGCCAGTAGTATAGATCTGGGAGACTATGGCTACACCTTC	CASSIDLGDYGYTF
TRBV10-3	NA	TRBJ1-1	NA	TGTGCCATCACACCAGAACAGATGAACACTGAAGCTTTCTTT	CAITPEQMNTEAFF
TRBV20-1	NA	TRBJ2-5	NA	TGCAGTGCTAGTCCCGGGACATTCCAAGAGACCCAGTACTTC	CSASPGTFQETQYF
TRBV18	NA	TRBJ2-7	TRBD1	TGTGCCAGCTCACCACCTGGACAGGGGGTCGGTGAGCAGTACTTC	CASSPPGQGVGEQYF
TRBV9	NA	TRBJ1-2	TRBD1	TGTGCCAGCAGCTTTGGACAGGGGCCTTACTATGGCTACACCTTC	CASSFGQGPYYGYTF
TRBV5-3	NA	TRBJ2-2	NA	TGTGCCAGAAGCTTTAGAGTCTCCACCTTCCAAACCGGGGAGCTGTTTTTT	CARSFRVSTFQTGELFF
TRBV11-1	NA	TRBJ1-2	TRBD1	TGTGCCAGCAGCAGTGGACAGGGGAACTATGGCTACACCTTC	CASSSGQGNYGYTF
TRBV2	NA	TRBJ1-1	NA	TGTGCCAGCAGATCGGACGGAGGGCCTGAAGCTTTCTTT	CASRSDGGPEAFF
TRBV3-1/TRBV3-2	once	TRBJ2-2	NA	TGTGCCAGCAGCCAGGGGGCAGGGGGGACCGGGGAGCTGTTTTTT	CASSQGAGGTGELFF
TRBV7-6	NA	TRBJ1-3	NA	TGTGCCAGCAGCTTAGAGTTACGGACAGTGGGAAACACCATATATTTT	CASSLELRTVGNTIYF
TRBV19	NA	TRBJ1-5	NA	TGTGCCAGTACTAAGGGACAACTCAATCAGCCCCAGCATTTT	CASTKGQLNQPQHF
TRBV3-1/TRBV3-2	NA	TRBJ2-3	TRBD1	TGTGCCAGCAGCCAAACAGGGGGCATAGTCACAGATACGCAGTATTTT	CASSQTGGIVTDTQYF
TRBV6-5	NA	TRBJ1-1	TRBD1	TGTGCCAGCAGTCACAGGGGAGCCACTGAAGCTTTCTTT	CASSHRGATEAFF
TRBV28	few	TRBJ1-1	NA	TGTGCCAGCAGGTCCAGGAGGGACGAAGCTTTCTTT	CASRSRRDEAFF
TRBV12-3/TRBV12-4	NA	TRBJ2-1	NA	TGTGCCAGCAGTTTGGACAGAAGGAATGAGCAGTTCTTC	CASSLDRRNEQFF
TRBV9	few	TRBJ2-3	NA	TGTGCCAGCAGCGCGGAGGCCCTTACCACAGATACGCAGTATTTT	CASSAEALTTDTQYF
TRBV6-5	NA	TRBJ2-3	TRBD2	TGTGCCAGCAGTTACTCTCGGGGGAGGGGAGATACGCAGTATTTT	CASSYSRGRGDTQYF
TRBV27	NA	TRBJ1-1	NA	TGTGCCAGCGCCGCTCTCCCGGGACACCTTACTAGGAACACTGAAGCTTTCTTT	CASAALPGHLTRNTEAFF
TRBV6-2/TRBV6-3	NA	TRBJ1-5	NA	TGTGCCAGCAGTTCACCAGGGGTTTCACAGCCCCAGCATTTT	CASSSPGVSQPQHF
TRBV6-5	once	TRBJ2-1	NA	TGTGCCAGCAGTTACTCGAGGAGCAATGAGCAGTTCTTC	CASSYSRSNEQFF
TRBV4-1	once	TRBJ2-1	TRBD2	TGCGCCAGCAGCCAAGTAACTAGCGGGAAGACGTCCTACAATGAGCAGTTCTTC	CASSQVTSGKTSYNEQFF
TRBV7-9	once	TRBJ2-5	TRBD2	TGTGCCAGCAGCGTAAGGAGCGGGAGAGGAGAGACCCAGTACTTC	CASSVRSGRGETQYF
TRBV28	NA	TRBJ1-2	NA	TGTGCCAGCAGCTCGGGGTCGGGGAGGGGGATAGAAGGCTACACCTTC	CASSSGSGRGIEGYTF
TRBV5-1	NA	TRBJ1-3	NA	TGCGCCAGCAGCTTGGGCGGAGATGGAAACACCATATATTTT	CASSLGGDGNTIYF
TRBV15	NA	TRBJ2-6	NA	TGTGCCACCAGCAGGGGGGACACCTCTGGGGCCAACGTCCTGACTTTC	CATSRGDTSGANVLTF
TRBV6-6	NA	TRBJ2-7	TRBD2	TGTGCCAGCAGTCGCTCAACATTAGCGGGAGCCCCCTACGAGCAGTACTTC	CASSRSTLAGAPYEQYF
TRBV5-1	NA	TRBJ2-1	TRBD2	TGCGCCAGCAGCTTGGAACTAGCGGGACATAATGAGCAGTTCTTC	CASSLELAGHNEQFF
TRBV5-1	NA	TRBJ1-1	NA	TGCGCCAGCAGCTTGGATGGGGAGACTGAAGCTTTCTTT	CASSLDGETEAFF
TRBV13	NA	TRBJ2-3	TRBD2	TGTGCCAGCAGCTTAGGGGTAGCGGGATGGGACACAGATACGCAGTATTTT	CASSLGVAGWDTDTQYF
TRBV5-4	few	TRBJ2-4	TRBD2	TGTGCCAGCAGCCGTGGCGGGAGGGTCTCTATGGCCAAAAACATTCAGTACTTC	CASSRGGRVSMAKNIQYF
TRBV9	NA	TRBJ2-2	TRBD1	TGTGCCAGCAGCGCAGCCGGGACAGGGAGCACCGGGGAGCTGTTTTTT	CASSAAGTGSTGELFF
TRBV10-3	NA	TRBJ2-3	TRBD2	TGTGCCATCGCCGCCGCCCCGGCTAGCGGGAGGGCCCGTAGCACAGATACGCAGTATTTT	CAIAAAPASGRARSTDTQYF
TRBV28	NA	TRBJ1-5	NA	TGTGCCAGCTTGCGGGGGGGTAATAGCAATCAGCCCCAGCATTTT	CASLRGGNSNQPQHF
TRBV28	NA	TRBJ1-5	NA	TGTGCCAGCAGGACGACAGGAACCCATCAGCCCCAGCATTTT	CASRTTGTHQPQHF
TRBV28	NA	TRBJ1-2	TRBD1	TGTGCCAGCACCTTGGGACAGGGGACTTACTATGGCTACACCTTC	CASTLGQGTYYGYTF
TRBV18	NA	TRBJ1-3	NA	TGTGCCAGCTCACCCCTTGGGGAGAACACCATATATTTT	CASSPLGENTIYF
TRBV11-3	few	TRBJ1-1	NA	TGTGCCAGCAGCTCCTCAAGGGGGAAGAACACTGAAGCTTTCTTT	CASSSSRGKNTEAFF
TRBV29-1	NA	TRBJ2-7	NA	TGCAGCGTTGTGGAGAGCTCCTACGAGCAGTACTTC	CSVVESSYEQYF
TRBV7-8	NA	TRBJ2-7	NA	TGTGCCAGCAGCTTAGGAGTGTACGAGCAGTACTTC	CASSLGVYEQYF
TRBV30	NA	TRBJ1-5	TRBD1	TGTGCCTGGGATAGGACAGGGGGCGGAGGTCAGCCCCAGCATTTT	CAWDRTGGGGQPQHF
TRBV28	NA	TRBJ2-7	TRBD2	TGTGCCAGCTCTAGCGGGAATTTATACGAGCAGTACTTC	CASSSGNLYEQYF
TRBV16	NA	TRBJ2-7	TRBD1	TGTGCCAGCAGCCAAGGGACAGGGCGCGAGCAGTACTTC	CASSQGTGREQYF
TRBV4-3	NA	TRBJ1-3	NA	TGCGCCAGCAGCCAAGTGACTAACTCTGGAAACACCATATATTTT	CASSQVTNSGNTIYF
TRBV12-5	NA	TRBJ2-2	NA	TGTGCTAGTGCCTTTTCCCAGACAGCGAACACCGGGGAGCTGTTTTTT	CASAFSQTANTGELFF
TRBV30	NA	TRBJ2-5	TRBD2	TGTGCCTGGAGTCTCTTGGGCCTAGCGGGAAGGGAGACCCAGTACTTC	CAWSLLGLAGRETQYF
TRBV9	NA	TRBJ2-1	NA	TGTGCCAGCAGCGTAGGTGCCGCTAGCGCCTACAATGAGCAGTTCTTC	CASSVGAASAYNEQFF
TRBV6-5	NA	TRBJ2-7	TRBD2	TGTGCCAGCAGTTACATTCGGGCTAGCGGGTCCTACGAGCAGTACTTC	CASSYIRASGSYEQYF
TRBV11-2	NA	TRBJ2-2	TRBD2	TGTGCCAGCAAGCCGCGGCCGAAGACTAGCGATAAGAACACCGGGGAGCTGTTTTTT	CASKPRPKTSDKNTGELFF
TRBV19	NA	TRBJ2-6	NA	TGTGCCAGTACCATGTACGGGAAGGGTCTACAATCTGGGGCCAACGTCCTGACTTTC	CASTMYGKGLQSGANVLTF